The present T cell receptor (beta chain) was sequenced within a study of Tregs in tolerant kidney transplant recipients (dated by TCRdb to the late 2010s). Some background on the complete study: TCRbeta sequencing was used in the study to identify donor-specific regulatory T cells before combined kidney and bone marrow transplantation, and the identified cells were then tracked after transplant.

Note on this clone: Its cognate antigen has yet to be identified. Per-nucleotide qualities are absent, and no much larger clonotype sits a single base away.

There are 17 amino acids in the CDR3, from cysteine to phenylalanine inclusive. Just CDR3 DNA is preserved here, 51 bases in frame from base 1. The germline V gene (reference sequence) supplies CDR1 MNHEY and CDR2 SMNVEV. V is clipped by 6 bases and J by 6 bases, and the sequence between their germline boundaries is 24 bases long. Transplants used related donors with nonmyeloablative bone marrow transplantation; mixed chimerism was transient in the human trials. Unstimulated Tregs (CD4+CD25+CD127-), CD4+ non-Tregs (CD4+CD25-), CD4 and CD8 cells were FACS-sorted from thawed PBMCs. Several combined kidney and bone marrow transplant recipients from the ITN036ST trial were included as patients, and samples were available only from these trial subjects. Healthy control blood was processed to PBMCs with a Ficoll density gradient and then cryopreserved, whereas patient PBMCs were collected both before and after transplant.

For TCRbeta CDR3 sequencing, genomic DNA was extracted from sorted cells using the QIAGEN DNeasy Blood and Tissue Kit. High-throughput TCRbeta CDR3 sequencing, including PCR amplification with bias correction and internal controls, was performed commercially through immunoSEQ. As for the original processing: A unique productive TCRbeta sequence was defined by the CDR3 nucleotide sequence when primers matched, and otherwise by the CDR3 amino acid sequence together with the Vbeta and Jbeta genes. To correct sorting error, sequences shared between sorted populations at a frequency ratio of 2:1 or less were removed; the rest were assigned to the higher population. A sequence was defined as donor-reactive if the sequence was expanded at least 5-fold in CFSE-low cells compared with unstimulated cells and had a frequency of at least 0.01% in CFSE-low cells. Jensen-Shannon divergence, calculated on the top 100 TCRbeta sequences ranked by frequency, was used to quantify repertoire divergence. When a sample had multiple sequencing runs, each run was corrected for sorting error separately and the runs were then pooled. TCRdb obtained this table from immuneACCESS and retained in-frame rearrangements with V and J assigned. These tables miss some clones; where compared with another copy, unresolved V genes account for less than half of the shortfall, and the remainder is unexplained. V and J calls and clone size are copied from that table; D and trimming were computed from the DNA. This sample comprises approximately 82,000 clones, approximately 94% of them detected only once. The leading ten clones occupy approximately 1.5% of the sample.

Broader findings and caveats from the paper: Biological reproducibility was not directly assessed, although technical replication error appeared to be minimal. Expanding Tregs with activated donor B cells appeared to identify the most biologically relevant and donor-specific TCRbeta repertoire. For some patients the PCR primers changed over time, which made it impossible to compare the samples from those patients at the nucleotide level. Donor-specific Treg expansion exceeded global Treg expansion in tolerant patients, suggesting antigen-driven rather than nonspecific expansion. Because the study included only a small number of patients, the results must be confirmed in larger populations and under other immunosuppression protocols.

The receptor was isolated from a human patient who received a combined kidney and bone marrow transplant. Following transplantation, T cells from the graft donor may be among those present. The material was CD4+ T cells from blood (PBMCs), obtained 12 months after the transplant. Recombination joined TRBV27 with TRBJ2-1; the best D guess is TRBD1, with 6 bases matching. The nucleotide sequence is TGTGCCAGCAGACGGACAAGACAACTCAAACAGGGCAATGAGCAGTTCTTC. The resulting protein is CASRRTRQLKQGNEQFF.